In this sample, the clone carrying this T cell receptor beta chain turned up a few times. Its antigen is not known. Extracted from the samples, RNA was reverse transcribed into cDNA to serve as the sequencing template. Libraries were prepared by immunoSEQ multiplex PCR; TCRdb keeps only in-frame clonotypes and omits some of them. This sample carries about 76,000 clones, approximately 70% of them seen once, and the ten largest clones take 20% to 25%. The entry originates in a study of CD8+ T cells in alopecia areata. General study points: Alopecia totalis/universalis scalp especially showed more expanded CD8+ clones than normal scalp. Possibly because of HLA-related factors, TCR sharing was less clear across patients than in mice. Among the 100 top clones, expanded CD8+ clones, like scalp clonality, were significantly decreased by tofacitinib.

The V gene's germline CDR1 is SQVTM and CDR2 ANQGSEA. The ends were cut back, 7 bases at V and 5 bases at J, with 11 bases in the middle. The CDR3 is made up of 12 amino acids. Treatment specified: oral pan-JAK inhibitor, 5-10 mg twice daily. Obtained from alopecia areata patients were lesional scalp punch biopsies along with peripheral blood. Sequenced here: CD8+ T cells sorted from blood, sampled at week 24, from a patient treated with tofacitinib. This receptor was obtained from a human donor with alopecia areata. The J gene is TRBJ2-2, the V gene TRBV29-1; no firm D call. In nucleotides, the CDR3 is TGCAGCGCCGAGCCTAGAACCGGGGAGCTGTTTTTT. It yields the protein CSAEPRTGELFF.